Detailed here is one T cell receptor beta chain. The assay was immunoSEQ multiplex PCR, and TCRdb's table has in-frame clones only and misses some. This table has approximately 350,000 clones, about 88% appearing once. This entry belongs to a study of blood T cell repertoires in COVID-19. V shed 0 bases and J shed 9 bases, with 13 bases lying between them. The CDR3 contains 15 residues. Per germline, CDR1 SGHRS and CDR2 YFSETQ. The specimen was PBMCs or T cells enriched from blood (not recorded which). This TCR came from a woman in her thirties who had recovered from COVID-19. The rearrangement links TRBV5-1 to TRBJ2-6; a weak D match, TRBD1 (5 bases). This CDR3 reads CASSLEATAFNVLTF. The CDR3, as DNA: TGCGCCAGCAGCTTGGAAGCGACAGCCTTCAACGTCCTGACTTTC.